A selection of T cell receptor beta chains follows, all from one sample in a study of blood T cell repertoires in COVID-19. The method was immunoSEQ multiplex PCR; TCRdb's version includes in-frame clones alone and lacks a portion of them. The data contain roughly 97,000 clones, 76% of them singletons. Material for sequencing was peripheral blood. The receptors come from a man between 65 and 79 years old with acute or convalescent COVID-19. Each CDR3 is given with its conserved first and last residue. A D gene is named only where the DNA matches it firmly. The size of a clone is reported for some rows only, either as once, few or many, or as a class for expanded clones.

j_call clone_size v_call d_call cdr3_nt cdr3_aa
TRBJ2-7 - TRBV5-6 - TGTGCCAGCAGCTGCGCGCCCGGGACATCGGCGTGTTGGTCGTGGGAGCAGTACTTC CASSCAPGTSACWSWEQYF
TRBJ2-1 - TRBV10-3 TRBD2 TGTGCCATCAGTAGCGGGAGGGACAATGAGCAGTTCTTC CAISSGRDNEQFF
TRBJ2-5 few TRBV2 TRBD1 TGTGCCAGCAGGAAAGGGGGGACAGGGGGCTCGGAGACCCAGTACTTC CASRKGGTGGSETQYF
TRBJ2-7 - TRBV19 TRBD1 TGTGCCAGTAGTCCGACAGGGATCCCCTACGAGCAGTACTTC CASSPTGIPYEQYF
TRBJ1-4 few TRBV30 - TGTGCCTGGAGTGTGAAGGGGGATAATGAAAAACTGTTTTTT CAWSVKGDNEKLFF
TRBJ2-2 - TRBV9 TRBD1 TGTGCCAGCACCCCTGGGGACAGGGTCACCGGGGAGCTGTTTTTT CASTPGDRVTGELFF
TRBJ2-1 few TRBV6-4 TRBD2 TGTGCCAGCAGTCTAAGCGGGGAGCCCTACAATGAGCAGTTCTTC CASSLSGEPYNEQFF
TRBJ2-1 - TRBV7-2 TRBD2 TGTGCCAGCAGCTCATTCCTAGCGGGGGCCAGGAATGAGCAGTTCTTC CASSSFLAGARNEQFF
TRBJ2-1 - TRBV7-2 - TGTGCCAGCAGCTTAGACAGGGCTAGCTACAATGAGCAGTTCTTC CASSLDRASYNEQFF
TRBJ1-1 few TRBV12-5 TRBD1 TGTGCTAGTGGTTTCGGGACAGGGGTTCGGAACACTGAAGCTTTCTTT CASGFGTGVRNTEAFF
TRBJ2-2 - TRBV7-6 - TGTGCCAGCAGCCCCTCCGGTGTCCCGAACACCGGGGAGCTGTTTTTT CASSPSGVPNTGELFF
TRBJ1-3 - TRBV3-1/TRBV3-2 - TGTGCCAGCAGCCAAGTGAACAGGGCTGGAAACACCATATATTTT CASSQVNRAGNTIYF
TRBJ1-5 - TRBV7-8 TRBD1 TGTGCCAGCAGCTCCGTGACAGGGGCTAATCAGCCCCAGCATTTT CASSSVTGANQPQHF
TRBJ1-2 - TRBV25-1 - TGTGCCAGCAGTGAAGGTGGCAGGGCAACGGTTGGCTACACCTTC CASSEGGRATVGYTF
TRBJ1-4 - TRBV27 - TGTGCCAGCAGTTTTTCCCCTTCGAATGAAAAACTGTTTTTT CASSFSPSNEKLFF
TRBJ1-1 few TRBV27 TRBD1 TGTGCCAGCAGTTCGGACAGGGGGAACACTGAAGCTTTCTTT CASSSDRGNTEAFF
TRBJ1-6 - TRBV24-1 - TGTGCCACCAGTGACCGGGGGGGTTCACCCCTCCACTTT CATSDRGGSPLHF
TRBJ1-3 - TRBV2 - TGTGCCAGCAGGGGAGCGTTCAGTCGCTCTGGAAACACCATATATTTT CASRGAFSRSGNTIYF
TRBJ1-2 - TRBV7-9 TRBD1 TGTGCCAGCAGCTTAGGGACAGGGACCTATGGCTACACCTTC CASSLGTGTYGYTF
TRBJ1-1 - TRBV13 TRBD1 TGTGCCAGCAGCCAACGCTCCGGACAGGGAGACACTGAAGCTTTCTTT CASSQRSGQGDTEAFF
TRBJ1-1 - TRBV5-1 - TGCGCCAGCAGCTTAGGTGGAGGACCGAACACTGAAGCTTTCTTT CASSLGGGPNTEAFF
TRBJ2-3 - TRBV7-9 TRBD1 TGTGCCAGCAGCTTAGCGTTTAACCAGGGGGCAGATACGCAGTATTTT CASSLAFNQGADTQYF
TRBJ2-2 - TRBV5-4 TRBD1 TGTGCCAGCAGCGGCGGAACAGGGGGCGGAGACACCGGGGAGCTGTTTTTT CASSGGTGGGDTGELFF
TRBJ1-2 - TRBV7-3 - TGTGCCAGCAGCTTAAGCGAGGGCAGCTATGGCTACACCTTC CASSLSEGSYGYTF
TRBJ2-1 - TRBV29-1 TRBD1 TGCAGCGCCGGGGGACAGGGACACAATGAGCAGTTCTTC CSAGGQGHNEQFF
TRBJ2-1 - TRBV19 TRBD2 TGTGCCAGTAGTATAAGTAGCGGGTCTCAGAATGAGCAGTTCTTC CASSISSGSQNEQFF
TRBJ2-2 - TRBV7-3 - TGTGCCAGCAGCTGGACTTTCACCGGGGAGCTGTTTTTT CASSWTFTGELFF
TRBJ1-3 few TRBV30 TRBD1 TGTGCCTGGAGTTCGGACAGGGAGAAAGGAAACACCATATATTTT CAWSSDREKGNTIYF
TRBJ1-2 - TRBV6-5 - TGTGCCAGCAGGGGAGGGGCAGGTATAAACTATGGCTACACCTTC CASRGGAGINYGYTF
TRBJ1-1 - TRBV7-9 TRBD1 TGTGCCAGCAGCTCCGACAGGGGCGGAACTGAAGCTTTCTTT CASSSDRGGTEAFF
TRBJ1-2 - TRBV6-5 TRBD1 TGTGCCAGCAGCTCTACAGGGGATCATGACTATGGCTACACCTTC CASSSTGDHDYGYTF
TRBJ2-3 once TRBV10-3 - TGTGCCATCAGTGAAACAGATTATACGCAGTATTTT CAISETDYTQYF
TRBJ1-1 - TRBV12-3/TRBV12-4 - TGTGCCAGCAGGAGGACAGTAAGCACTGAAGCTTTCTTT CASRRTVSTEAFF
TRBJ2-7 - TRBV5-1 - TGCGCCAGCAGCTTGGTGGGGGGAGGCGGTTCCTACGAGCAGTACTTC CASSLVGGGGSYEQYF
TRBJ2-1 - TRBV5-1 TRBD2 TGCGCCAGCACCGAACTAGCGGGAGGGCCAAATGAGCAGTTCTTC CASTELAGGPNEQFF
TRBJ2-7 once TRBV5-4 - TGTGCCAGCAGCTTGGCCCCAGGGTCCACCTACGAGCAGTACTTC CASSLAPGSTYEQYF
TRBJ1-6 - TRBV7-9 - TGTGCCAGCAGCGATAGCAGGGGTCGATCACCCCTCCACTTT CASSDSRGRSPLHF
TRBJ1-2 - TRBV5-6 - TGTGCCAGCAGCTTGACTGATGGCTACACCTTC CASSLTDGYTF
TRBJ2-1 - TRBV4-2 TRBD2 TGTGCCAGCAGCCAAGCTACGGGAGGGCCAAGTCTAAGAATCTACAATGAGCAGTTCTTC CASSQATGGPSLRIYNEQFF
TRBJ2-4 - TRBV30 TRBD1 TGTGCCTGGAGTGTATCGGGACAGGGAAGTGACATTCAGTACTTC CAWSVSGQGSDIQYF
TRBJ1-5 - TRBV28 - TGTGCCAGCAGCACACTATTACCCGGGTATCAGCCCCAGCATTTT CASSTLLPGYQPQHF
TRBJ1-1 once TRBV3-1/TRBV3-2 TRBD1 TGTGCCAGCAGCCAATATGCGGGGACAGGGAACACTGAAGCTTTCTTT CASSQYAGTGNTEAFF
TRBJ1-2 - TRBV5-1 TRBD1 TGCGCCAGCAGAGAGACAGGGGGCAATGGCTACACCTTC CASRETGGNGYTF
TRBJ2-3 - TRBV19 - TGTGCCAGTAGCCTTGGACTAAGGGCCGATACGCAGTATTTT CASSLGLRADTQYF
TRBJ2-3 - TRBV6-6 - TGTGCCTCCCAAGGGGGGGGACGCACAGATACGCAGTATTTT CASQGGGRTDTQYF
TRBJ2-6 - TRBV2 - TGTGCCAGCAGCCGAATACTCTCTGGGGCCAACGTCCTGACTTTC CASSRILSGANVLTF
TRBJ1-6 - TRBV30 TRBD1 TGTGCCTGGAGCTCTGGGGACAGGAGCAACTATAATTCACCCCTCCACTTT CAWSSGDRSNYNSPLHF
TRBJ1-1 - TRBV7-2 - TGTGCCAGCAGCTTAGGGGGCACGTTGACTGAAGCTTTCTTT CASSLGGTLTEAFF
TRBJ1-4 - TRBV27 TRBD1 TGTGCCAGCAGTTTATGGTCGACAGGGGACCGTAATGAAAAACTGTTTTTT CASSLWSTGDRNEKLFF
TRBJ2-4 - TRBV14 - TGTGCCAGCAGCCCGGCCGGTGCCGGGGTAGCCAAAAACATTCAGTACTTC CASSPAGAGVAKNIQYF
TRBJ2-6 - TRBV11-2 - TGTGCCAGCAGCTTAAGGAGGGCGGGTGGGGCCAACGTCCTGACTTTC CASSLRRAGGANVLTF
TRBJ1-1 once TRBV12-5 - TGTGCTAGTGGGTCGCAGGCGAACACTGAAGCTTTCTTT CASGSQANTEAFF
TRBJ1-4 - TRBV24-1 - TGTGCCACCAGTGACGGGTCTACTGCAACTAATGAAAAACTGTTTTTT CATSDGSTATNEKLFF
TRBJ1-3 - TRBV12-5 - TGTGCTAGTGGTTCCCCGCAGGGAACTGGAAACACCATATATTTT CASGSPQGTGNTIYF
TRBJ1-3 once TRBV3-1/TRBV3-2 - TGTGCCAGCAGCCAGACATCCATCGGAAGCACCATATATTTT CASSQTSIGSTIYF
TRBJ2-7 - TRBV21-1 - TGTGCCAGCAGCAAAGGGACAGACTACGAGCAGTACTTC CASSKGTDYEQYF
TRBJ2-2 - TRBV7-9 - TGTGCCAGCCGCACCGGGGAGCTGTTTTTT CASRTGELFF
TRBJ1-4 - TRBV4-2 TRBD1 TGTGCCAGCAGCCAAAGGTCGACAGGGGTTGAGGAAAAACTGTTTTTT CASSQRSTGVEEKLFF
TRBJ2-2 once TRBV27 - TGTGCCAGCAGTTTAGTTGGCCTCACCGGGGAGCTGTTTTTT CASSLVGLTGELFF
TRBJ1-2 - TRBV20-1 - TGCAGTGCTAGTTCATTCCAGGGTCATGGCTACACCTTC CSASSFQGHGYTF